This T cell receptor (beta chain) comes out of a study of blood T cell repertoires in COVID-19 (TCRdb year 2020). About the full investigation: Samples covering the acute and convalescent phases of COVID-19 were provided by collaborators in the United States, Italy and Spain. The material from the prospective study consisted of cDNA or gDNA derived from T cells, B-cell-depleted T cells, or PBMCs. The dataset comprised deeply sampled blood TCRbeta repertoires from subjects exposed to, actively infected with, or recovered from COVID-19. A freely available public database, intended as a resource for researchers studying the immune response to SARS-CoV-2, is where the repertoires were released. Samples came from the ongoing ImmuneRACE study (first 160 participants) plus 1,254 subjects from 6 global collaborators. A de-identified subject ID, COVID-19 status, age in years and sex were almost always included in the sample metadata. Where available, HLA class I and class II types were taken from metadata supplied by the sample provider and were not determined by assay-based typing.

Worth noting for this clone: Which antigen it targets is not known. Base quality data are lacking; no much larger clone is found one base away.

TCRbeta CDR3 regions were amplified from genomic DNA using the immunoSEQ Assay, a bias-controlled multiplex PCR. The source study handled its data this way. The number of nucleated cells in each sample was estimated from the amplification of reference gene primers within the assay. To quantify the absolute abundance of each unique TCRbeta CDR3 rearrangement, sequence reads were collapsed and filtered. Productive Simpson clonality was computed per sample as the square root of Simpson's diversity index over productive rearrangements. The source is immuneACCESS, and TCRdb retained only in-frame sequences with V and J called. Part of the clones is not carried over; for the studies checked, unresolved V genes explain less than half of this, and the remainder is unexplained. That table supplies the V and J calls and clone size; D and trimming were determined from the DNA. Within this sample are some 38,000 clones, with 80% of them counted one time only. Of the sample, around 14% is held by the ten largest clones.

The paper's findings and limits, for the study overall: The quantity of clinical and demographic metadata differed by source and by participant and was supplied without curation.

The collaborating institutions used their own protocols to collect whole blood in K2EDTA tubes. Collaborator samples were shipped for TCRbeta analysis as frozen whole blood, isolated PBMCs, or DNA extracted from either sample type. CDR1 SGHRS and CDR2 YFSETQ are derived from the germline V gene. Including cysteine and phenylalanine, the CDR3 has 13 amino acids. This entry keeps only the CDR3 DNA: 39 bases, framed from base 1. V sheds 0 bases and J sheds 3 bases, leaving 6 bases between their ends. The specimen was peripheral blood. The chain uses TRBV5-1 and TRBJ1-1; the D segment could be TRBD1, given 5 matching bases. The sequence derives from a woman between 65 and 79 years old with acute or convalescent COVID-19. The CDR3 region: CASSLAGHTEAFF. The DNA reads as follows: TGCGCCAGCAGCTTGGCAGGGCACACTGAAGCTTTCTTT.